The 6 T cell receptor beta chains below all came from one sample that was sequenced in a study of blood T cell repertoires in COVID-19. Sequencing was performed with immunoSEQ multiplex PCR; in TCRdb, only in-frame clones are kept and a portion is missing. The sample holds 310,000 or so clones, more than 80% seen once. Sequencing was carried out using peripheral blood. The receptors were gathered from a man aged 18 to 29 who had recovered from COVID-19.

The J gene is TRBJ1-1, the V gene TRBV24-1, with TRBD1 matching 12 bases. J lost 4 bases, V lost 6 bases, and 5 bases had no gene match. The germline CDR1 and CDR2 sequences are KGHDR and SFDVKD. This CDR3 has 15 residues. This CDR3 reads CATSRDRGPSTEAFF. For the CDR3, the DNA is TGTGCCACCAGTCGGGACAGGGGGCCGAGCACTGAAGCTTTCTTT.

The chain combines TRBV4-3 with TRBJ2-5; maybe TRBD1 (6 bases). CDR3 size: 13 residues. The germline V and J ends were trimmed by 5 bases and 2 bases, with 9 bases remaining between them. Germline-derived CDR1 and CDR2 are LGHNA and YSLEER. CDR3 region: CASSNGQQETQYF. CDR3 nucleotide sequence: TGCGCCAGCAGCAACGGACAGCAAGAGACCCAGTACTTC.

This chain links TRBV7-9 with TRBJ2-1; 9 bases fit TRBD1. This CDR3 contains 15 residues. Germline lookup yields CDR1 SEHNR and CDR2 FQNEAQ (reference sequence). V trimming: 5 bases; J trimming: 3 bases; junction bases outside the gene matches: 5. In DNA, the CDR3 is TGTGCCAGCAGCGATACAGGGGGCCTCTACAATGAGCAGTTCTTC. Its translation: CASSDTGGLYNEQFF.

This rearrangement joins TRBV3-1 (or the pseudogene TRBV3-2) to TRBJ2-1; 7 bases align to TRBD1. Trimming took 1 base from V and 2 from J; bases not matched to a gene: 2. The CDR3 spans 15 residues. The V gene's germline CDR1 is LGHDT and CDR2 YNNKEL (reference sequence). CDR3 in DNA: TGTGCCAGCAGCCAAGCGGGACAGCCCTACAATGAGCAGTTCTTC. It encodes CASSQAGQPYNEQFF.

The chain has TRBV20-1 and TRBJ1-2; 8 nucleotides match TRBD1. The CDR3 totals 11 residues. The germline gives CDR1 DFQATT, CDR2 SNEGSKA (reference sequence). V was pared by 8 bases and J by 7 bases, with 6 bases of the junction left unmatched. CDR3 nucleotide sequence: TGCAGTCACAGGGGGGCTGGTGGCTACACCTTC. The encoded protein is CSHRGAGGYTF.

The chain combines TRBV30 with TRBJ2-1; 8 bases map to TRBD2. Germline CDR1 is GTSNPN and CDR2 is SVGIG (reference sequence). The J segment lost 7 bases and the V segment lost 2 bases, leaving 25 bases of the junction unmatched. CDR3 length: 20 amino acids. This CDR3 is CAWSPGGGYGGKASWNEQFF. DNA for the CDR3: TGTGCCTGGAGTCCCGGGGGGGGATACGGCGGGAAGGCGTCATGGAATGAGCAGTTCTTC.